This T cell receptor (beta chain) was captured by sequencing in a study of T cell repertoires in cytomegalovirus infection. The V gene end was trimmed by 9 bases and the J gene end by 1 base; junction bases not matched to a gene: 22. Per germline, CDR1 SGHTA and CDR2 FQGTGA. The CDR3 runs 20 residues. TCRdb re-called the reads with MiXCR, one entry per CDR3 protein. The data hold 560,000 or so distinct CDR3 sequences, with more than 15% observed a single time. Details on this clonotype: The antigen remains undetermined.

Regarding the study as a whole: Summed frequency of public TCR beta families distinguished CMV carriers with the relevant HLA. HLA-C-restricted CMV clonotypes gave the most frequent clonotype in two of eight donors.

This TCR derives from a human donor in good health (CMV status not recorded). Some clones in this sample may be carry-over from other donors' samples. The sequencing input was CD8+ T cells from PBMCs. The chain combines TRBV7-3 with TRBJ2-1, with 9 bases that match TRBD2. CDR3 in amino acids: CARRLRAGAGGFGSYNEQFF. The CDR3 bases are TGTGCCAGAAGATTAAGAGCCGGAGCGGGAGGTTTTGGGTCCTACAATGAGCAGTTCTTC.